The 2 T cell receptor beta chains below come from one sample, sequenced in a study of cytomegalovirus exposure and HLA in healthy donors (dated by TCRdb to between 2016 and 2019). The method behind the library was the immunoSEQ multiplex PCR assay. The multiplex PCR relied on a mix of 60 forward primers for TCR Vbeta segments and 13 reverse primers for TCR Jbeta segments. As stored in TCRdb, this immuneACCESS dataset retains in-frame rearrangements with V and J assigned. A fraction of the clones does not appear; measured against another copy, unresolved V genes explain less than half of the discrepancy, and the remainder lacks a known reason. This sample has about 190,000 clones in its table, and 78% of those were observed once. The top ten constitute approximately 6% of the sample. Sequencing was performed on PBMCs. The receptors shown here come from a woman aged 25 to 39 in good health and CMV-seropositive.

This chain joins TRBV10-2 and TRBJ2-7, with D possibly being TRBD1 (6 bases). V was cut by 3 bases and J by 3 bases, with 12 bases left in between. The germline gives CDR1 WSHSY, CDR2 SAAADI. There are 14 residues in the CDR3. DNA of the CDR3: TGCGCCAGCAGTGAACAGGGAACAATCTACGAGCAGTACTTC. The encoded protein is CASSEQGTIYEQYF.

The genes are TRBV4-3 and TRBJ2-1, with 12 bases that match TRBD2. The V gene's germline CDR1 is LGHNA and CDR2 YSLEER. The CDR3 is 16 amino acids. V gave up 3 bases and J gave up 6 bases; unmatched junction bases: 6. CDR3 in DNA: TGCGCCAGCAGCCAGATGCCTAGCGGGGGGGGCAATGAGCAGTTCTTC. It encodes CASSQMPSGGGNEQFF.